This T cell receptor beta chain was found in a study of shared clonotypes between healthy human individuals. The study's findings and limits: Naive subsets generally had larger estimated richness than memory subsets. Donor clonotype sharing was expected to depend on sequencing depth. When naive CD4 clonotypes were compared across a handful of donors, roughly 4.9% were shared.

The CDR3 extends over 16 amino acids. V lost 2 bases and J lost 4, with 15 bases in between. In germline, CDR1 is SGHDT, CDR2 YYEEEE. Profiled with immunoSEQ multiplex PCR; TCRdb holds only in-frame clones, not every one. This sample has 2 million to 2.5 million clones, with approximately 95% found just once. This clone was seen once. Its antigen is not identified. Sequencing was carried out using naive CD4+ T cells from PBMCs. The subset denotes: CD45RA+ positively selected. This clonotype was obtained from a man aged 18 to 30 in good health. Some clones in this sample may be carry-over from other donors' samples. The gene calls are TRBV5-6 and TRBJ2-2; perhaps TRBD1 as D (5 bases). The CDR3 nucleotides are TGTGCCAGCAGCTTTCCAAGGGGCACGGGCACCGGGGAGCTGTTTTTT. Translated: CASSFPRGTGTGELFF.